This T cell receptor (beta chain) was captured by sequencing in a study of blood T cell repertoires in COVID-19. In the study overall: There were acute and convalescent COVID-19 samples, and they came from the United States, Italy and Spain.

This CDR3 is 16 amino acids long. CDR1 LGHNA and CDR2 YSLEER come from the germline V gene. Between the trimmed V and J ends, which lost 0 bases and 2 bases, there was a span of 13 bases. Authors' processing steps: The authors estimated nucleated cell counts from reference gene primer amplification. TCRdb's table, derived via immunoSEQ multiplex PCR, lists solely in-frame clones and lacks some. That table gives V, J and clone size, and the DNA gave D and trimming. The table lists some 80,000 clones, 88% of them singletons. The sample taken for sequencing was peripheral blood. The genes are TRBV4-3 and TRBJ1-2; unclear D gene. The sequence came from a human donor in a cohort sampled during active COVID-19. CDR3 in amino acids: CASSQDHGSSNYGYTF. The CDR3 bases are TGCGCCAGCAGCCAAGATCATGGCAGTTCAAACTATGGCTACACCTTC.